This T cell receptor beta chain is from a study of blood T cell repertoires in COVID-19. As processed by the authors: How many nucleated cells were present was estimated from reference gene primer amplification. Generated by immunoSEQ multiplex PCR, the TCRdb table keeps only in-frame clones and is missing some. The V and J calls and the clone size are those of that table, but D and trimming were determined from the DNA. The sample gives 450,000 or so clones, about 88% of which show up once; around 1.5% is in the top ten. The sequenced sample was peripheral blood. The TCR originated in a woman in her thirties or forties with COVID-19, enrolled during active disease.

The CDR3 DNA reads as TGCGCCAGCAGCCTGACCTCAGGGGGAAGCTCCTATAATTCACCCCTCCACTTT. This sequence encodes CASSLTSGGSSYNSPLHF. J is TRBJ1-6 and V is TRBV5-1, with TRBD1 matching 7 bases. The CDR3 consists of 18 residues. Germline CDR1 is SGHRS and CDR2 is YFSETQ. The J segment lost 0 bases and the V segment lost 4 bases, leaving 10 bases of the junction unmatched.